This TCR beta chain was observed in a study of regulatory and conventional T cells in RAG deficiency. Germline V gene sequence: CDR1 KGHSH, CDR2 LQKENI. The V end lost 3 bases, the J end lost 0 bases, and 12 bases lay between the germline ends. The CDR3 loop spans 16 amino acids. Overall study findings and caveats: Treg unique TCR beta sequences were approximately 96-fold fewer in Omenn syndrome and CID/AS patients than controls.

Blood CD4+ CD25-high CD127-low regulatory T cells supplied the genomic DNA template. Clones were sequenced by immunoSEQ multiplex PCR, and TCRdb holds only the in-frame ones, with some missing. The sample contains roughly 11,000 clones, approximately 93% of which appear only once. As regards this clone: Its antigen is still unknown.

The data were also submitted as part of a second study, on regulatory T cells. That investigation notes: The PCR used 52 TRBV and 13 TRBJ primers.

Sequenced input: CD127- CD25+ CD4+ Tregs sorted from blood. The clonotype comes from a human donor in good health. The rearrangement links TRBV18 to TRBJ1-3; D call uncertain. CDR3 loop: CASSPVGSRSGNTIYF. DNA of the CDR3: TGTGCCAGCTCACCCGTGGGCTCCCGCTCTGGAAACACCATATATTTT.